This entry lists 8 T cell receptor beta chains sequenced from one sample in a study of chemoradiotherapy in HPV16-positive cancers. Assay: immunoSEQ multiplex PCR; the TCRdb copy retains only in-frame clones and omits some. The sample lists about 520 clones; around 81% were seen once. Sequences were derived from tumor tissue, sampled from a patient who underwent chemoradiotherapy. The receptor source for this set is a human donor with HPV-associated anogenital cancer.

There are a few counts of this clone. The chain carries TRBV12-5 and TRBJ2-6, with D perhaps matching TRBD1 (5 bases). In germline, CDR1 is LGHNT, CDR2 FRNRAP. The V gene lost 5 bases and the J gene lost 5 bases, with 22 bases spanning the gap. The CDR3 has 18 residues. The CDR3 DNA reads TGTGCTAGTGGTCGGGCGAGTGCAGGACAAAGTCGGGCCAACGTCCTGACTTTC. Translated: CASGRASAGQSRANVLTF.

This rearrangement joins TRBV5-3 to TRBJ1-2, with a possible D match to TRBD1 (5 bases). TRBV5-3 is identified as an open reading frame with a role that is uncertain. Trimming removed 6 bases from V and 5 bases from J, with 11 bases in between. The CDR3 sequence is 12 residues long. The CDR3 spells CARKRQLYGYTF. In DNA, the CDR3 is TGTGCCAGAAAGAGACAGTTGTATGGCTACACCTTC.

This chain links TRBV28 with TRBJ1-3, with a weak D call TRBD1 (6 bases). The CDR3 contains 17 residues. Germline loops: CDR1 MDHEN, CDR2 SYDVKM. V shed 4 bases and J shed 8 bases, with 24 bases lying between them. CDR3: CASSSYPRQGRKDTIYF. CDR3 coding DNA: TGTGCCAGCAGTTCATACCCCCGCCAGGGGAGGAAAGACACCATATATTTT.

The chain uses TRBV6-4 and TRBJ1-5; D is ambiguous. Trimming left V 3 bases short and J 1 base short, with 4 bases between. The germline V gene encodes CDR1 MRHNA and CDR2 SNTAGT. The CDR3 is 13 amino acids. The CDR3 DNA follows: TGTGCCAGCAGTGAGGGGAGCAATCAGCCCCAGCATTTT. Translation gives CASSEGSNQPQHF.

The CDR3 sequence is CASGPSRADAGELFF. CDR3 in DNA: TGTGCCAGCGGCCCTTCGCGGGCGGATGCCGGGGAGCTGTTTTTT. This chain links TRBV28 with TRBJ2-2, with D tentatively TRBD2 (5 bases). The ends were cut back, 8 bases at V and 6 bases at J, with 19 bases in the middle. The CDR3 loop spans 15 amino acids. The germline CDR1 and CDR2 sequences are MDHEN and SYDVKM.

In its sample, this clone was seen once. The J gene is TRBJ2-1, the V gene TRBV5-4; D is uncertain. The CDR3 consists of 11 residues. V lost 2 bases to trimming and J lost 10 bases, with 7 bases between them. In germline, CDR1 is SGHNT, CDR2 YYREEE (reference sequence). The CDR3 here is CASSFHGEQFF. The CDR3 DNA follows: TGTGCCAGCAGCTTTCACGGGGAGCAGTTCTTC.

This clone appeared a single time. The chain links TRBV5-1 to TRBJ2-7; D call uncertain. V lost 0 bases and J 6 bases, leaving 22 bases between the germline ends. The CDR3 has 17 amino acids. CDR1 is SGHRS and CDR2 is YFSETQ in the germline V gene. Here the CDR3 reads CASSLAMATAPPGEQYF. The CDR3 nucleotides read TGCGCCAGCAGCTTGGCCATGGCAACCGCGCCCCCCGGCGAGCAGTACTTC.

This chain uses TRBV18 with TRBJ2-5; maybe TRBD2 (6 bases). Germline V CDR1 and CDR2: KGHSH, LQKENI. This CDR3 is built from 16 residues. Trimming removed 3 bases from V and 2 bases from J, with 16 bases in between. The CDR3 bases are TGTGCCAGCTCACCGCCGGGACTGAGGCTTCAAGAGACCCAGTACTTC. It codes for CASSPPGLRLQETQYF.